This T cell receptor (beta chain) was captured by sequencing in a study of CD8+ T cells in alopecia areata. Investigators isolated RNA and reverse transcribed it into cDNA to act as the sequencing template. Sequencing was performed with immunoSEQ multiplex PCR; in TCRdb, only in-frame clones are kept and a portion is missing. This sample yields approximately 220,000 clones, of which more than 30% are seen a single time; more than 0.4% belongs to the top ten. The CDR3 is made up of 14 amino acids. J was trimmed by 4 bases and V by 0 bases; bases with no gene match: 1. Germline values: CDR1 SGDLS, CDR2 YYNGEE. Specified treatment: oral pan-JAK inhibitor, 5-10 mg twice daily. Investigators sorted PBMCs to obtain both CD4+ and CD8+ T cells.

Material: CD4+ T cells sorted from blood, obtained at roughly week 30, from a patient treated with tofacitinib. The clonotype comes from a human donor with alopecia areata. The chain couples TRBV9 to TRBJ2-5, with TRBD1 identical over 9 bases. The CDR3 coding sequence is TGTGCCAGCAGCGTAGAGACAGGGGGAGAGACCCAGTACTTC. Its protein is CASSVETGGETQYF.